Below are 6 T cell receptor beta chains sequenced from a single sample in a study of shared clonotypes between healthy human individuals. Data came from immunoSEQ multiplex PCR; TCRdb stores just in-frame clones and leaves some out. Of some 1 million clones listed, about 76% are singletons. Sequenced sample: memory CD4+ T cells sorted from blood. Subset in this sample: CD45RA-negative fraction. These receptors originate from a man between 18 and 35 years old in good health.

This rearrangement joins TRBV4-2 to TRBJ1-2, with D possibly being TRBD1 (5 bases). Germline lookup yields CDR1 LGHNA and CDR2 YNFKEQ. V lost 3 bases to trimming and J lost 7 bases, with 30 bases between them. This CDR3 has 19 residues. The CDR3 DNA reads as TGTGCCAGCAGCCAGGATGTCCGGGACCTTGTCGGGGGTTACTTTGGCTACACCTTC. Residues: CASSQDVRDLVGGYFGYTF.

The chain combines TRBV25-1 with TRBJ1-5, with D perhaps matching TRBD1 (5 bases). V lost 5 bases and J lost 4, with 12 bases in between. The CDR3 extends over 14 amino acids. Germline CDR1 and CDR2: MGHDK and SYGVNS. CDR3 nucleotides: TGTGCCAGCAGTCTAGGGGCGGTTAATCAGCCCCAGCATTTT. This encodes CASSLGAVNQPQHF.

This clone was seen more than once but under ten times. The rearrangement joins TRBV11-2 to TRBJ2-1; TRBD1 might be the D (6 bases). The CDR3 extends over 14 amino acids. Germline V CDR1 and CDR2: SGHAT, FQNNGV. Trimming removed 8 bases at V and 4 bases at J, with 15 bases between. Here the CDR3 reads CASGLLGAYNEQFF. Here the CDR3 DNA reads TGTGCCAGCGGACTTTTGGGGGCATACAATGAGCAGTTCTTC.

The V and J genes are TRBV21-1 and TRBJ2-2; the listed D gene, TRBD2, was not tested against the DNA. TRBV21-1 is recorded as a pseudogene. CDR3 length: 17 residues. The DNA for the CDR3 is TGTGCCAGCAGCAGGGGGAAAGCGGGGCTGTACACCGGGGAGCTGTTTTTT. It encodes CASSRGKAGLYTGELFF.

This clone was counted a single time. This chain uses TRBV2 with TRBJ2-5, with D possibly being TRBD1 (6 bases). The germline V gene encodes CDR1 SNHLY and CDR2 FYNNEI. Trimming took off 5 bases at V and 4 bases at J, with 17 bases between the two ends. The CDR3 extends over 15 amino acids. CDR3 loop: CASSSATGKGETQYF. CDR3 in DNA: TGTGCCAGCAGTTCGGCAACAGGGAAAGGAGAGACCCAGTACTTC.

This chain connects TRBV30 to TRBJ1-5; D uncertain. Between the trimmed V and J ends, which lost 2 bases and 7 bases, there was a span of 15 bases. The V gene's germline CDR1 is GTSNPN and CDR2 SVGIG (reference sequence). This CDR3 comprises 14 residues. The DNA of the CDR3 is TGTGCCTGGAGTATCAGGCCCTTAGGGCAGCCCCAGCATTTT. It yields the protein CAWSIRPLGQPQHF. The full variable domain, completed using reference TRBV30 and TRBJ1-5, is SQTIHQWPATLVQPVGSPLSLECTVEGTSNPNLYWYRQAAGRGLQLLFYSVGIGQISSEVPQNLSASRPQDRQFILSSKKLLLSDSGFYLCAWSIRPLGQPQHFGDGTRLSIL.